The 8 T cell receptor beta chains below were found in one sample sequenced in a study of T cell clonality in common variable immunodeficiency. TCRdb's table, derived via immunoSEQ multiplex PCR, lists solely in-frame clones and lacks some. The sample is made up of about 60,000 clones, none counted only once. The sequencing input was peripheral blood mononuclear cells. These receptors all come from a person between 18 and 75 years old in good health.

This clone was seen ten or more times. The read ends 3 residues shy of where the CDR3 ends; the end is completed using the germline J gene. The V and J genes are TRBV2 and TRBJ1-1, with D possibly TRBD1 on 5 matching bases. This CDR3 has 12 amino acids. Germline values: CDR1 SNHLY, CDR2 FYNNEI. V shed 7 bases and J shed 4 bases, with 10 bases lying between them. The CDR3: CASKAGGTEAFF. CDR3 bases read: TGTGCCAGCAAGGCCGGGGGCACTGAA.

This clone was detected many times. CDR3 residues: CASRRWDSIGQPQHF. CDR3 DNA (partial): TGTGCCAGCAGAAGATGGGACTCGATCGGTCAGCCC. The genes are TRBV6-2 or TRBV6-3 and TRBJ1-5; maybe TRBD1 (5 bases). The read ends 3 residues before the CDR3 terminus; that terminus is restored from the germline J gene. Per germline, CDR1 MNHEY and CDR2 SVGEGT. V lost 6 bases and J lost 6, with 18 bases in between. The CDR3 sequence is 15 residues long.

This clone was found many times. The CDR3 end lies 3 residues beyond the end of the read and is filled in from the germline J gene. The V call is TRBV20-1, the J call TRBJ1-1; 9 positions match TRBD1. CDR3 length equals 15 residues. Trimming removed 3 bases from V and 5 bases from J; junction bases left unmatched: 10. Germline-derived CDR1 and CDR2 are DFQATT and SNEGSKA (reference sequence). This CDR3 is CSASAGTGGFTEAFF. The DNA read from the CDR3 is TGCAGTGCTAGCGCGGGTACAGGGGGCTTTACTGAA.

In its sample, this clone was seen many times. CDR3 residues: CASSLAGTGLNEKLFF. The CDR3 DNA, read in part, is TGTGCCAGCAGCTTGGCCGGGACAGGCCTTAATGAAAAA. This rearrangement joins TRBV5-4 to TRBJ1-4; 8 nucleotides align to TRBD1. The read falls 3 residues short of the CDR3 end, and the missing part is taken from the germline J gene. Germline lookup yields CDR1 SGHNT and CDR2 YYREEE (reference sequence). The ends lost 0 bases at V and 4 bases at J; junction bases unmatched: 5. CDR3 length: 16 amino acids.

In this sample, this clone turned up many times. The read terminates 3 residues before the CDR3 end, so the remaining end is supplied by the germline J gene. The V call is TRBV5-1, the J call TRBJ1-6; possibly TRBD1 for D (6 bases). The CDR3 is 15 amino acids. Trimming left V 4 bases short and J 7 bases short, with 15 bases between. The germline V gene has CDR1 SGHRS and CDR2 YFSETQ. Partial CDR3 DNA: TGCGCCAGCAGCACGACAGGTCCCCAGAATTCACCC. Translation gives CASSTTGPQNSP. The CDR3 reads in full as CASSTTGPQNSPLHF.

This clone was picked up many times. The read stops 3 residues short of the end of the CDR3; the missing end is completed from the germline J gene. The chain carries TRBV19 and TRBJ2-2; the D gene is possibly TRBD1 (7 bases). Germline V gene data show CDR1 as LNHDA and CDR2 as SQIVND (reference sequence). This CDR3 is 17 amino acids long. The V gene lost 6 bases and the J gene lost 2 bases, with 19 bases spanning the gap. The covered CDR3 bases are TGTGCCAGTAGGAGACAGGGAGGAGGGATAAACACCGGGGAG. This gives the protein CASRRQGGGINTGE. The full-length CDR3 reads as CASRRQGGGINTGELFF.

This clone was detected many times. The read halts 3 residues ahead of the CDR3 end, with the missing end drawn from the germline J gene. The chain has TRBV29-1 and TRBJ1-2; unclear D gene. Germline V gene data show CDR1 as SQVTM and CDR2 as ANQGSEA. The CDR3 consists of 11 residues. Trimming removed 2 bases from V and 3 bases from J, with 4 bases in between. The covered CDR3 bases are TGCAGCGTTGAACAGGACTATGGC. It yields the protein CSVEQDYG. The entire CDR3 reads CSVEQDYGYTF. Supplemented by reference TRBV29-1 and TRBJ1-2, the full variable domain reads SAVISQKPSRDICQRGTSLTIQCQVDSQVTMMFWYRQQPGQSLTLIATANQGSEATYESGFVIDKFPISRPNLTFSTLTVSNMSPEDSSIYLCSVEQDYGYTFGSGTRLTVV.

This clone was seen many times. The read ends 3 residues shy of where the CDR3 ends; the end is completed using the germline J gene. The chain recombines TRBV5-4 with TRBJ1-2; TRBD1 aligns across 8 bases. The CDR3 length is 15 residues. Germline CDR1 SGHNT, CDR2 YYREEE (reference sequence). J was trimmed by 5 bases and V by 2 bases; bases with no gene match: 8. Incomplete CDR3 DNA: TGTGCCAGCAGCTTCCTCGGACAGGGAAGGTATGGC. Amino acids: CASSFLGQGRYG. The CDR3 in full is CASSFLGQGRYGYTF.